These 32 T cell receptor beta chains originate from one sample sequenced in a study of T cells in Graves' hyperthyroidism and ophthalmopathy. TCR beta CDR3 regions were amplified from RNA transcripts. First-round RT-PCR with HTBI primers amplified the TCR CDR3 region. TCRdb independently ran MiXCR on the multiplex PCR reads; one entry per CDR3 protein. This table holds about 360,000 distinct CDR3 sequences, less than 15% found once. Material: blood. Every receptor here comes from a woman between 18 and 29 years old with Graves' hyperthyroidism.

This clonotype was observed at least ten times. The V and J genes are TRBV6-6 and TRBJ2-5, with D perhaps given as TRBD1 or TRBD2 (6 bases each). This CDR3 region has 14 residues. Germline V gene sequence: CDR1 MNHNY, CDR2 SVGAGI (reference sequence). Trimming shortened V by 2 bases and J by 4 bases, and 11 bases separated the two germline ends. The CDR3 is CASSYEGGPETQYF. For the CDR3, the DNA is TGTGCCAGCAGTTACGAGGGGGGACCAGAGACCCAGTACTTC.

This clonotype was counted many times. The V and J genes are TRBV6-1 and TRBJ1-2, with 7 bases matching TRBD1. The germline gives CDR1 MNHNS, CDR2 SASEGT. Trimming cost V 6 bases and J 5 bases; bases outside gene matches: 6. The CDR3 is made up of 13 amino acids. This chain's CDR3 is CASRATGMYGYTF. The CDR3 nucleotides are TGTGCCAGCAGAGCGACAGGGATGTATGGCTACACCTTC.

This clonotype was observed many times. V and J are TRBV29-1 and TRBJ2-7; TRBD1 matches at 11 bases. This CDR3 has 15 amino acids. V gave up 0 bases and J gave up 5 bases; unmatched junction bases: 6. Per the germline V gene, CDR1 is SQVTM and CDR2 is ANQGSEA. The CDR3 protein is CSVEDLGQGADEQYF. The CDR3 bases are TGCAGCGTTGAAGATTTAGGACAGGGGGCCGACGAGCAGTACTTC.

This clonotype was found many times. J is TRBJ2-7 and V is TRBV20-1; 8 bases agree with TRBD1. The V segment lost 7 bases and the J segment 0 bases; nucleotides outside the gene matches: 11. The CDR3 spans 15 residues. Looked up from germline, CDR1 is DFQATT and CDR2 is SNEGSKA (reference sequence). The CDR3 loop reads CSVRRGTGDSYEQYF. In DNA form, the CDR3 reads TGCAGTGTCAGACGCGGGACAGGTGACTCCTACGAGCAGTACTTC.

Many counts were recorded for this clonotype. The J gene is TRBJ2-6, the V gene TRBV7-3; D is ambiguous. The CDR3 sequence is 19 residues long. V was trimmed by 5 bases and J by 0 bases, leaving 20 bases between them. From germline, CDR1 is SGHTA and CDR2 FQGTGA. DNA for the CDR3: TGTGCCAGCAGCCCGAGTTCAGTGCCCTACCCCTCTGGGGCCAACGTCCTGACTTTC. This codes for CASSPSSVPYPSGANVLTF.

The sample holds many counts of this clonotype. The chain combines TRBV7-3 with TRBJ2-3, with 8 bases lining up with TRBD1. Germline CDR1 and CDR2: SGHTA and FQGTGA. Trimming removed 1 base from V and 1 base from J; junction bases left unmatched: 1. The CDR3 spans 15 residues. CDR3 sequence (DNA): TGTGCCAGCAGCTTAAAGGGACAGGGCACAGATACGCAGTATTTT. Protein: CASSLKGQGTDTQYF.

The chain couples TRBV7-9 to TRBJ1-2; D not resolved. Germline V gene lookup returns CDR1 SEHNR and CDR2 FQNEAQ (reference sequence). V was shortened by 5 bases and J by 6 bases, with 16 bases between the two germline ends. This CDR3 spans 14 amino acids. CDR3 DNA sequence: TGTGCCAGCAGCCTAAAGACGGGCGAGGATGGCTACACCTTC. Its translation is CASSLKTGEDGYTF. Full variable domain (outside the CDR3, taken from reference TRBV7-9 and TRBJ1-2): DTGVSQNPRHKITKRGQNVTFRCDPISEHNRLYWYRQTLGQGPEFLTYFQNEAQLEKSRLLSDRFSAERPKGSFSTLEIQRTEQGDSAMYLCASSLKTGEDGYTFGSGTRLTVV.

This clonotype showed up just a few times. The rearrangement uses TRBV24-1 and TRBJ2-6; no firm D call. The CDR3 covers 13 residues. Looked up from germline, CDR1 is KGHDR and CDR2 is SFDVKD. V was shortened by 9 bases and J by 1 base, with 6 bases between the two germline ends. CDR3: CATGKSGANVLTF. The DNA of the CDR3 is TGTGCCACCGGCAAATCTGGGGCCAACGTCCTGACTTTC.

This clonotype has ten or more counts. This chain's CDR3 is CSASSQGLRNQPQHF. The CDR3 coding sequence is TGCAGTGCTAGTTCTCAGGGACTAAGGAATCAGCCCCAGCATTTT. The V and J genes are TRBV20-1 and TRBJ1-5; D possibly corresponds to TRBD1 (5 bases). Between the trimmed V and J ends, which lost 3 bases and 4 bases, there was a span of 16 bases. CDR3 size: 15 residues. Germline-derived CDR1 and CDR2 are DFQATT and SNEGSKA (reference sequence).

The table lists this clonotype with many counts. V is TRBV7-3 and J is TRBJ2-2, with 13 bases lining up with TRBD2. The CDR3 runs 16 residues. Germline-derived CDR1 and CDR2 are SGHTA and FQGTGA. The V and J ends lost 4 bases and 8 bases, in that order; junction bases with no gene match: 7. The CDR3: CASSSPGLAGAGELFF. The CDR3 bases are TGTGCCAGCAGCTCCCCAGGACTAGCGGGAGCTGGGGAGCTGTTTTTT.

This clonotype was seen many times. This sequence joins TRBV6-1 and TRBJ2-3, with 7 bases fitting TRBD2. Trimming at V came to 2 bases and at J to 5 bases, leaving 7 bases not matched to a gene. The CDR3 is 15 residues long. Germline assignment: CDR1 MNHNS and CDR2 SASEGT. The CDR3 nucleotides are TGTGCCAGCAGTGAACAAGGCGGGAGAGGAGATACGCAGTATTTT. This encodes CASSEQGGRGDTQYF.

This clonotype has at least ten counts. The CDR3 bases are TGTGCCAGCAGTTCGCGAGGTAGGAGCGGCGGGGAGCTGTTTTTT. Its protein is CASSSRGRSGGELFF. The genes are TRBV12-3 or TRBV12-4 and TRBJ2-2; possibly TRBD2 for D (5 bases). The CDR3 extends over 15 amino acids. Deletions cut 4 bases from V and 7 bases from J, with 16 bases between.

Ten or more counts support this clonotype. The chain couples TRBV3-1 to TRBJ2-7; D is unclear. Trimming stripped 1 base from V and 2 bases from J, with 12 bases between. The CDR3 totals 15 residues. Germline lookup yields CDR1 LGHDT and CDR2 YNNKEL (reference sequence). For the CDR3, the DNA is TGTGCCAGCAGCCAAGTTCCCGCCAGGACCTACGAGCAGTACTTC. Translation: CASSQVPARTYEQYF.

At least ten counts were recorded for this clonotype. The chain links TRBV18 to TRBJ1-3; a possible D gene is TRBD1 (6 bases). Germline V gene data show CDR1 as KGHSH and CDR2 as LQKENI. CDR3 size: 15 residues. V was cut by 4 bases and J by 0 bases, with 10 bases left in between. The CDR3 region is CASSLGQPSGNTIYF. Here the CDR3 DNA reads TGTGCCAGCTCACTGGGACAACCCTCTGGAAACACCATATATTTT.

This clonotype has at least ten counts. Here the CDR3 DNA reads TGTGCCACCAGCAGATCACCAGGGGCGCGGCACACTGAAGCTTTCTTT. Translation: CATSRSPGARHTEAFF. This chain uses TRBV15 with TRBJ1-1; TRBD1 might be the D (6 bases). Germline values: CDR1 LNHNV, CDR2 YYDKDF (reference sequence). V dropped 2 bases and J dropped 3 bases, with 16 bases sitting between them. CDR3 size: 16 residues.

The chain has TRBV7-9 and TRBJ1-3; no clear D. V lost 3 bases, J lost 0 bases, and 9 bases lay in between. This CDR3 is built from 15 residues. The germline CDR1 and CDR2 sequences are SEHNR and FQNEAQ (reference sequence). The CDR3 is CASSFRRSSGNTIYF. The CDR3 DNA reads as TGTGCCAGCAGCTTTAGACGGAGCTCTGGAAACACCATATATTTT.

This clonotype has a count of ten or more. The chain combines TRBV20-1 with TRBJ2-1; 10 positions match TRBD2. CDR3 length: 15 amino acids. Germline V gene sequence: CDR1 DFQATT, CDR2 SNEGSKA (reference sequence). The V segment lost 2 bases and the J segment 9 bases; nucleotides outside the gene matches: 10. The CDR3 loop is CSARPPSGSGFEQFF. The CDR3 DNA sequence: TGCAGTGCTAGACCCCCTAGCGGGAGCGGTTTTGAGCAGTTCTTC.

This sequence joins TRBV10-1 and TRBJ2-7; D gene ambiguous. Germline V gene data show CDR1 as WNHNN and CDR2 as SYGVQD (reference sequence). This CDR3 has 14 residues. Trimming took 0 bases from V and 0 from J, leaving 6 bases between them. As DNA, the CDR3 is TGCGCCAGCAGTGAGTCGGCACGCTCCTACGAGCAGTACTTC. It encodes CASSESARSYEQYF.

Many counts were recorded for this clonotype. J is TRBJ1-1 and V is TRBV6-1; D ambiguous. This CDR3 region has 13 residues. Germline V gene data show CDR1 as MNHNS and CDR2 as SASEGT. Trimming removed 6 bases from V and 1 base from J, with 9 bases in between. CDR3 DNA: TGTGCCAGCAGATCCGGAGCGAACACTGAAGCTTTCTTT. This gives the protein CASRSGANTEAFF.

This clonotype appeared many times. The DNA for the CDR3 is TGTGCCAGCAGCCAAGAGTGGGGACAGACAGGGGTTGCTTTCTTT. It translates to CASSQEWGQTGVAFF. The chain couples TRBV4-2 to TRBJ1-1; 8 bases fit TRBD1. CDR1 is LGHNA and CDR2 is YNFKEQ in the germline V gene. The CDR3 is made up of 15 amino acids. The J segment lost 11 bases and the V segment lost 0 bases, leaving 11 bases of the junction unmatched.

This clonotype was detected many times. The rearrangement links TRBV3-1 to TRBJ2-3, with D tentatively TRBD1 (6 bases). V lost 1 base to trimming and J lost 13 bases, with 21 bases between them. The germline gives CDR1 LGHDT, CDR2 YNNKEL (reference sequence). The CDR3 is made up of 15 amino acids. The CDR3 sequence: CASSQGNAGVPSKYF. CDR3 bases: TGTGCCAGCAGCCAAGGGAACGCAGGGGTCCCCTCGAAGTATTTT.

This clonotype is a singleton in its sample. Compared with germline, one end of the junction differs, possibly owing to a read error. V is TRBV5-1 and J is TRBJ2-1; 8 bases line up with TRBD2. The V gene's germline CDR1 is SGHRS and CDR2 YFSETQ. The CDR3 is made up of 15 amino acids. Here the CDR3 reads CASSRSGENYNEQFF. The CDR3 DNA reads TGTGCCAGCAGCCGTAGCGGGGAAAACTACAATGAGCAGTTCTTC.

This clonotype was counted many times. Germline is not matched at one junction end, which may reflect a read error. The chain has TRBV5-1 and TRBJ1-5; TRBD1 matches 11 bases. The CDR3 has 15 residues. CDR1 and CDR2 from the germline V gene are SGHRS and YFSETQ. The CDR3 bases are TGTGCCAGCAGCTTAGGGACAGGGGGGCATCAGCCCCAGCATTTT. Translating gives CASSLGTGGHQPQHF. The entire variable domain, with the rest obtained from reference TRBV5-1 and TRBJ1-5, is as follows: KAGVTQTPRYLIKTRGQQVTLSCSPISGHRSVSWYQQTPGQGLQFLFEYFSETQRNKGNFPGRFSGRQFSNSRSEMNVSTLELGDSALYLCASSLGTGGHQPQHFGDGTRLSIL.

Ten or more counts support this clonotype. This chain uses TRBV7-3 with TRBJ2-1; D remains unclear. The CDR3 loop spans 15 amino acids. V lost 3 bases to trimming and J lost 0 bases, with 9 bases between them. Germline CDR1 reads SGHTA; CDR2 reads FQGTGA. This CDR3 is CASSLSRSSYNEQFF. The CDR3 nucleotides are TGTGCCAGCAGCTTGTCTAGGAGCTCCTACAATGAGCAGTTCTTC.

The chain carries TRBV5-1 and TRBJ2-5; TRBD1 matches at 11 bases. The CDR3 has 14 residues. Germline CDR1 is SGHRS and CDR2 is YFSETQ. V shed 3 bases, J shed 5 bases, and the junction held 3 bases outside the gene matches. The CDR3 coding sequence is TGCGCCAGCAGCTCCGGGACAGGGGGGGAGACCCAGTACTTC. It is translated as CASSSGTGGETQYF.

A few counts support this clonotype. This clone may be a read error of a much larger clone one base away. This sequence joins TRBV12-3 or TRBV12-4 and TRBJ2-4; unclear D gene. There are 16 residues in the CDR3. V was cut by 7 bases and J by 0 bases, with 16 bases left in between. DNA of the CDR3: TGTGCCAGCACCAATCAGAGTACTATAGCCAAAAACATTCAGTACTTC. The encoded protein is CASTNQSTIAKNIQYF.

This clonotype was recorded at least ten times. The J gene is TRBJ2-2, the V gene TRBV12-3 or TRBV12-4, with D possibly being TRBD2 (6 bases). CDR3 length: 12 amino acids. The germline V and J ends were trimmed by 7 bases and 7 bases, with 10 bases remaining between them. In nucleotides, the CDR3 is TGTGCCAGCACGCTAGCGATCGGGGAGCTGTTTTTT. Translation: CASTLAIGELFF.

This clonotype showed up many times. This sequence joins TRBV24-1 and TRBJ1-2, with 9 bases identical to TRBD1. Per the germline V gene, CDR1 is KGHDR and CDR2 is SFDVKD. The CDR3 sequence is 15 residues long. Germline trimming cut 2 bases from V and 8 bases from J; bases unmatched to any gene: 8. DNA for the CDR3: TGTGCCACCAGTGATTCCGGGACAGGGCTCCAAGGCTACACCTTC. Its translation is CATSDSGTGLQGYTF.

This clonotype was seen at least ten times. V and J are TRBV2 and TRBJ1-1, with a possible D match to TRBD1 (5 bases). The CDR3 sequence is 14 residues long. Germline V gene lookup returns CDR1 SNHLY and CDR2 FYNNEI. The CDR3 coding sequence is TGTGCAAGTAGGAAGGGGCCAGCCGGCACTGAAGCTTTCTTT. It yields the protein CASRKGPAGTEAFF. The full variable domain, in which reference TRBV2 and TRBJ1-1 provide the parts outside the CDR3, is EPEVTQTPSHQVTQMGQEVILRCVPISNHLYFYWYRQILGQKVEFLVSFYNNEISEKSEIFDDQFSVERPDGSNFTLKIRSTKLEDSAMYFCASRKGPAGTEAFFGQGTRLTVV.

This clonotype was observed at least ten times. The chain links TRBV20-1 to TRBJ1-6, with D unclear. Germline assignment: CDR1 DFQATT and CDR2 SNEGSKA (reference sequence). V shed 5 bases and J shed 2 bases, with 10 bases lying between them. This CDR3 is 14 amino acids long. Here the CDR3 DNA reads TGCAGTGCTGCCCCCGGAGCCTATAATTCACCCCTCCACTTT. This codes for CSAAPGAYNSPLHF.

The CDR3 spells CASSIYFTGGRPQHF. For the CDR3, the DNA is TGTGCCAGTAGTATATATTTCACCGGGGGAAGACCCCAGCATTTT. The chain recombines TRBV19 with TRBJ1-5, with a possible D match to TRBD1 (5 bases). Germline CDR1 and CDR2: LNHDA and SQIVND (reference sequence). The length of the CDR3 is 15 residues. The V end was cut by 2 bases, the J end by 10 bases, with 18 bases between.

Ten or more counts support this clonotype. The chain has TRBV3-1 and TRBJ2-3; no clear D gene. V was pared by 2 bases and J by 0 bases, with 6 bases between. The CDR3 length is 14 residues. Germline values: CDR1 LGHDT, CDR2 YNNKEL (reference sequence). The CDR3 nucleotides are TGTGCCAGCAGCCAACGGGTTAGCACAGATACGCAGTATTTT. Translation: CASSQRVSTDTQYF.